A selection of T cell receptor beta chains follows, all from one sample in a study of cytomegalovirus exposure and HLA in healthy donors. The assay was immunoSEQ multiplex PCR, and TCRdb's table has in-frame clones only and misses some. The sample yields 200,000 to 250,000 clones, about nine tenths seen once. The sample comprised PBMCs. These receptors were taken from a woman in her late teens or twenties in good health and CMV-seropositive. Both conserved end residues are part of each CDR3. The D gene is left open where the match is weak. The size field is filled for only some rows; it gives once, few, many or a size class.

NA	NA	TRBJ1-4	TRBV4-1	CASSQTSGLAGGGEKLFF	TGCGCCAGCAGCCAAACATCAGGGCTTGCGGGGGGTGGCGAAAAACTGTTTTTT
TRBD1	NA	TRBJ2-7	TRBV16	CASSPSGGQGTYEQYF	TGTGCCAGCAGCCCCAGTGGGGGACAGGGGACCTACGAGCAGTACTTC
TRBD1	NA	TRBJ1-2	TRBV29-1	CSVGTVDYGYTF	TGCAGCGTGGGGACAGTCGACTATGGCTACACCTTC
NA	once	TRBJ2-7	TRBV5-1	CASSFASEQYF	TGCGCCAGCAGCTTTGCGAGCGAGCAGTACTTC
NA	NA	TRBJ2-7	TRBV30	CAWSAGPYEQYF	TGTGCCTGGAGTGCAGGGCCCTACGAGCAGTACTTC
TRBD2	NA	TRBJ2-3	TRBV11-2	CASSLGGRLTTDTQYF	TGTGCCAGCAGCTTGGGAGGGAGGCTAACCACAGATACGCAGTATTTT
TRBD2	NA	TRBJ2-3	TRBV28	CASSPFRTSGRSSTDTQYF	TGTGCCAGCAGTCCCTTTAGGACTAGCGGGAGATCTAGCACAGATACGCAGTATTTT
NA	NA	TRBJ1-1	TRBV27	CASSLGGGGEAFF	TGTGCCAGCAGTTTGGGGGGGGGTGGCGAAGCTTTCTTT
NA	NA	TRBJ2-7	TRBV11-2	CASSSSVTSYEQYF	TGTGCCAGCAGCTCAAGCGTTACTTCCTACGAGCAGTACTTC
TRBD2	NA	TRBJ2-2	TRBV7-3	CASTAGGRDIAGELFF	TGTGCCAGCACTGCGGGAGGAAGGGATATTGCCGGGGAGCTGTTTTTT
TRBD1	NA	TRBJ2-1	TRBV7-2	CASSGGTGVFGEQFF	TGTGCCAGCAGCGGGGGGACAGGGGTGTTTGGTGAGCAGTTCTTC
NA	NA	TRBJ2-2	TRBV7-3	CASSLTSDTGELFF	TGTGCCAGCAGCTTAACTTCGGACACCGGGGAGCTGTTTTTT
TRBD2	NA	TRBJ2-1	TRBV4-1	CASSQEAGVYEQFF	TGCGCCAGCAGCCAAGAAGCGGGAGTCTATGAGCAGTTCTTC
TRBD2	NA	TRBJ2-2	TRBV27	CAIQREDTGELFF	TGTGCCATTCAGCGGGAGGACACCGGGGAGCTGTTTTTT
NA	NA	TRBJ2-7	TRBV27	CASSLRGGGKYEQYF	TGTGCCAGCAGTTTAAGGGGGGGCGGTAAGTACGAGCAGTACTTC
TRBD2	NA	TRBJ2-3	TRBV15	CATSRTSENTDTQYF	TGTGCCACCAGCCGGACTAGCGAAAATACAGATACGCAGTATTTT
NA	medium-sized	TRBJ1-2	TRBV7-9	CASSLGGTYGYTF	TGTGCCAGCAGCTTGGGGGGAACCTATGGCTACACCTTC
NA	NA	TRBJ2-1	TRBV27	CASSPTPGLEEWLSYNEQFF	TGTGCCAGCAGTCCCACACCGGGACTTGAGGAGTGGTTGAGTTACAATGAGCAGTTCTTC
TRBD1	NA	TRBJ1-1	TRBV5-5	CASSVTGVTEAFF	TGTGCCAGCAGCGTTACAGGGGTCACTGAAGCTTTCTTT
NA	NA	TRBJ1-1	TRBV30	CAWRLFGMNTEAFF	TGTGCCTGGAGACTATTCGGGATGAACACTGAAGCTTTCTTT
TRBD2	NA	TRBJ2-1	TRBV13	CASSTGLAGGPDNYNEQFF	TGTGCCAGCAGCACGGGACTAGCGGGAGGGCCGGATAACTACAATGAGCAGTTCTTC
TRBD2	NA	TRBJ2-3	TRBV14	CASSRDSGMSTDTQYF	TGTGCCAGCAGCCGTGATAGCGGGATGAGCACAGATACGCAGTATTTT
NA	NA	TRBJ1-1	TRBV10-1	CASSESTGGSFGKRAFF	TGCGCCAGCAGTGAGTCGACGGGGGGCTCGTTCGGTAAACGGGCTTTCTTT
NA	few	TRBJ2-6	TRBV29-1	CSAFRDTDSGANVLTF	TGCAGCGCCTTCAGGGACACTGACTCTGGGGCCAACGTCCTGACTTTC
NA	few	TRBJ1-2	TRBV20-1	CSAPDSYGYTF	TGCAGTGCGCCCGACAGCTATGGCTACACCTTC
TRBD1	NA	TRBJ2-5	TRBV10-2	CATGTGRQETQYF	TGCGCCACCGGGACAGGGCGTCAAGAGACCCAGTACTTC
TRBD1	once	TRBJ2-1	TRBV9	CASSVWDRRSRDEQFF	TGTGCCAGCAGCGTTTGGGACAGGCGATCTCGGGATGAGCAGTTCTTC
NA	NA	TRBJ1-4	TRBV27	CASSPFGGRGGKLFF	TGTGCCAGCAGTCCCTTCGGGGGGCGGGGGGGAAAACTGTTTTTT
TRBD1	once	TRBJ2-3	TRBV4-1	CASSQDDTGGSTDTQYF	TGCGCCAGCAGCCAAGATGACACAGGGGGTAGCACAGATACGCAGTATTTT
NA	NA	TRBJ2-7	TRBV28	CASKPVLSYEQYF	TGTGCCAGCAAACCGGTCCTCTCCTACGAGCAGTACTTC
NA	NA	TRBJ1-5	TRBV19	CASSVQVNQPQHF	TGTGCCAGTAGTGTACAGGTAAATCAGCCCCAGCATTTT
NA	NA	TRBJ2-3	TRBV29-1	CSVEDGAGSTDTQYF	TGCAGCGTTGAAGATGGGGCAGGGAGCACAGATACGCAGTATTTT
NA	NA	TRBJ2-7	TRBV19	CASSKDLSYEQYF	TGTGCCAGTAGTAAAGACTTATCCTACGAGCAGTACTTC
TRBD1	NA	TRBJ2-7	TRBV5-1	CASSLGTGAYEQYF	TGCGCCAGCAGCCTAGGGACAGGAGCCTACGAGCAGTACTTC
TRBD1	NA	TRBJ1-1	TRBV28	CASKLTGGNTEAFF	TGTGCCAGCAAACTGACAGGGGGGAACACTGAAGCTTTCTTT
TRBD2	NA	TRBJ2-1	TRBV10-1	CASGRASGHNEQFF	TGCGCCAGCGGCCGGGCTAGCGGCCACAATGAGCAGTTCTTC
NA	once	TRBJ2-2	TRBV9	CASSVAPGELFF	TGTGCCAGCAGCGTAGCTCCCGGGGAGCTGTTTTTT
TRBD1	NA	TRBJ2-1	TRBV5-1	CASTTSGGATYNEQFF	TGCGCCAGCACTACTTCAGGGGGCGCGACCTACAATGAGCAGTTCTTC
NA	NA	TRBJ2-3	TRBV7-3	CASSLSGTSTDTQYF	TGTGCCAGCAGCTTAAGCGGAACTAGCACAGATACGCAGTATTTT
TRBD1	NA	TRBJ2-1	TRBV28	CASSSYSLGTGYNEQFF	TGTGCCAGCAGTTCCTATTCCCTAGGGACAGGTTACAATGAGCAGTTCTTC
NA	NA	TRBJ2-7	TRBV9	CASSPRVTAHEQYF	TGTGCCAGCAGCCCCCGCGTGACAGCCCACGAGCAGTACTTC
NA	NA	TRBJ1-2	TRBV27	CASSYDLDSGTENGYTF	TGTGCCAGCAGTTACGACCTTGACTCCGGGACTGAAAATGGCTACACCTTC
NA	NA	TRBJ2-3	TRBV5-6	CASSLAGGLRADTQYF	TGTGCCAGCAGCTTGGCCGGGGGGCTTAGGGCAGATACGCAGTATTTT
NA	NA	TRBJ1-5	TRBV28	CASSPLNQPQHF	TGTGCCAGCAGCCCCCTGAATCAGCCCCAGCATTTT
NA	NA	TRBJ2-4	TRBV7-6	CASSLGSLLAKNIQYF	TGTGCCAGCAGCTTAGGGAGCTTGTTAGCCAAAAACATTCAGTACTTC
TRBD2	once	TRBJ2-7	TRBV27	CASSLTPSGYEQYF	TGTGCCAGCAGTTTAACCCCTAGCGGCTACGAGCAGTACTTC
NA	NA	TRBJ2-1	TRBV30	CAWALGGGPYNEQFF	TGTGCCTGGGCTTTAGGGGGGGGACCCTACAATGAGCAGTTCTTC
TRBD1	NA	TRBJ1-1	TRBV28	CASSPRQGGLNTEAFF	TGTGCCAGCAGCCCCCGACAGGGAGGCCTGAACACTGAAGCTTTCTTT
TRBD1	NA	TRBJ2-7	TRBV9	CASSDRDRGSLYEQYF	TGTGCCAGCAGCGACCGGGACAGGGGTTCTCTCTACGAGCAGTACTTC
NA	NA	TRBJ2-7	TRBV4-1	CASSQDPGRVGEQYF	TGCGCCAGCAGCCAAGATCCGGGCAGGGTGGGCGAGCAGTACTTC